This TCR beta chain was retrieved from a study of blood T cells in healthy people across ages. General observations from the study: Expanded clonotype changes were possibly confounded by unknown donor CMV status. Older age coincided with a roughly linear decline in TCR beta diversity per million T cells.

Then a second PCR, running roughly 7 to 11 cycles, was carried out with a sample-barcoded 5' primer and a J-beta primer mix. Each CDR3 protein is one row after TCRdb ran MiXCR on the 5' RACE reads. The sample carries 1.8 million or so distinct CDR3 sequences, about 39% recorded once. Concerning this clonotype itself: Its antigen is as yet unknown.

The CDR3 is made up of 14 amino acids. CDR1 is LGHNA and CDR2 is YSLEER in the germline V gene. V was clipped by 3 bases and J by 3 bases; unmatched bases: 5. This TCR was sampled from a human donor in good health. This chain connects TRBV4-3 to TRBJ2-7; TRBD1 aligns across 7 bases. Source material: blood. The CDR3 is CASSHDTGDYEQYF. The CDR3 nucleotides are TGCGCCAGCAGCCATGACACAGGGGACTACGAGCAGTACTTC.